Below, 25 T cell receptor beta chains from the same sample are listed, as sequenced in a study of blood T cells in healthy people across ages. Alongside a J-beta primer mix, a sample-barcoded 5' primer served in a second PCR lasting roughly 7 to 12 cycles. TCRdb ran MiXCR on the 5' RACE reads and lists one entry per CDR3 protein. The repertoire includes 890,000 or so distinct CDR3 sequences, around 62% of them detected once, and about 27% sits in the top ten. Input material: blood. The origin of the receptors is a man aged 30 to 39 in good health.

V usage is TRBV20-1 and J usage is TRBJ2-7; D perhaps matches TRBD2 (5 bases). Trimming shortened V by 0 bases and J by 3 bases, and 12 bases separated the two germline ends. Looked up from germline, CDR1 is DFQATT and CDR2 is SNEGSKA (reference sequence). The CDR3 covers 14 residues. CDR3 amino acids: CSARDRGLGYEQYF. The CDR3 nucleotides read TGCAGTGCTAGAGATCGGGGTTTGGGCTACGAGCAGTACTTC.

The chain uses TRBV29-1 and TRBJ2-5; D possibly corresponds to TRBD1 (7 bases). The J call may be wrong; the DNA end is better matched by TRBJ2-7. The CDR3 length is 15 residues. Per the germline V gene, CDR1 is SQVTM and CDR2 is ANQGSEA. CDR3 in amino acids: CSVEDGGRQGDEQYF. CDR3 nucleotides: TGCAGCGTTGAAGACGGGGGTCGACAGGGAGACGAGCAGTACTTC.

By proportion, this clonotype is large (0.1 to 1%). The chain employs TRBV28 and TRBJ2-7; the D gene could be TRBD1 or TRBD2 (5 bases each). Deletions cut 4 bases from V and 4 bases from J, with 14 bases between. This CDR3 comprises 14 residues. Germline CDR1 is MDHEN and CDR2 is SYDVKM. The CDR3 spells CASSSTGTRYEQYF. CDR3 nucleotide sequence: TGTGCCAGCAGTTCAACCGGGACCAGATACGAGCAGTACTTC. Based on the CDR3 plus reference TRBV28 and TRBJ2-7, the full variable domain is DVKVTQSSRYLVKRTGEKVFLECVQDMDHENMFWYRQDPGLGLRLIYFSYDVKMKEKGDIPEGYSVSREKKERFSLILESASTNQTSMYLCASSSTGTRYEQYFGPGTRLTVT.

V and J are TRBV29-1 and TRBJ2-4; 7 positions match TRBD2. TRBJ2-7 explains the end of the DNA better; the J call may be wrong. The CDR3 extends over 12 amino acids. In germline, CDR1 is SQVTM, CDR2 ANQGSEA. The CDR3 loop reads CSVEDGRGEQYF. The CDR3 bases are TGCAGCGTTGAAGATGGGAGGGGCGAGCAGTACTTC.

This clonotype was detected only a few times. The chain uses TRBV6-5 and TRBJ1-2, with D perhaps matching TRBD1 (5 bases). V was clipped by 2 bases and J by 6 bases, with 10 bases between them. Germline V gene sequence: CDR1 MNHEY, CDR2 SVGAGI. The CDR3 is made up of 13 amino acids. CDR3 in amino acids: CASSYTGVHGYTF. CDR3 nucleotide sequence: TGTGCCAGCAGTTACACGGGGGTCCATGGCTACACCTTC.

The chain has TRBV4-3 and TRBJ1-2; maybe TRBD1 (5 bases). CDR3 length: 15 residues. Trimming cost V 0 bases and J 8 bases, with 16 bases left between them. Germline CDR1 LGHNA, CDR2 YSLEER. The CDR3 is CASSQDLGGLGGYTF. CDR3 in DNA: TGCGCCAGCAGCCAAGATCTCGGGGGGTTGGGGGGCTACACCTTC.

The V call is TRBV7-3, the J call TRBJ2-3; D unclear. Deletions cut 4 bases from V and 5 bases from J, with 7 bases between. Germline V gene data show CDR1 as SGHTA and CDR2 as FQGTGA. This CDR3 comprises 12 residues. Here the CDR3 DNA reads TGTGCCAGCAGCTCGTACGGAGATACGCAGTATTTT. Residues: CASSSYGDTQYF.

This clonotype was counted once. This chain uses TRBV7-3 with TRBJ2-1; 9 bases line up with TRBD2. CDR1 and CDR2 from the germline V gene are SGHTA and FQGTGA. J lost 6 bases, V lost 1 base, and 10 bases had no gene match. The CDR3 sequence is 17 residues long. CDR3 coding DNA: TGTGCCAGCAGCTTAAACTGGCGACTAGCGGCAATCAATGAGCAGTTCTTC. Translated: CASSLNWRLAAINEQFF.

This chain connects TRBV29-1 to TRBJ1-4; 9 bases are a match to TRBD1. The length of the CDR3 is 13 residues. From germline, CDR1 is SQVTM and CDR2 ANQGSEA. V was pared by 6 bases and J by 6 bases, with 5 bases of the junction left unmatched. The CDR3 spells CSVTGQGDEKLFF. The DNA of the CDR3 is TGCAGCGTAACGGGACAGGGTGATGAAAAACTGTTTTTT.

This clonotype has just one count. This rearrangement joins TRBV4-2 to TRBJ2-3; D gene uncertain. Germline CDR1 and CDR2: LGHNA and YNFKEQ. V shed 1 base and J shed 14 bases, with 16 bases lying between them. The CDR3 consists of 13 residues. CDR3 sequence: CASSQGTTNGLYF. The CDR3 DNA follows: TGTGCCAGCAGCCAAGGAACAACTAACGGTCTGTATTTT.

This clonotype showed up just once. The rearrangement joins TRBV7-2 to TRBJ1-5; TRBD1 matches at 7 bases. V lost 5 bases to trimming and J lost 5 bases; unmatched junction nucleotides: 12. This CDR3 comprises 16 residues. Germline V gene sequence: CDR1 SGHTA, CDR2 FQGNSA. The CDR3 DNA follows: TGTGCCAGCAGCCCCCAGACAGGGAAGAGCGATCAGCCCCAGCATTTT. It is translated as CASSPQTGKSDQPQHF.

In its sample, this clonotype was seen many times. The rearrangement uses TRBV4-3 and TRBJ2-5, with a tentative D call TRBD2 (7 bases). This CDR3 has 14 residues. The germline V gene encodes CDR1 LGHNA and CDR2 YSLEER. Trimming cost V 4 bases and J 4 bases, with 13 bases left between them. The CDR3 nucleotides read TGCGCCAGCAGCCTAAAGGGAGGGGGAGAGACCCAGTACTTC. Its protein is CASSLKGGGETQYF.

This chain connects TRBV9 to TRBJ1-4; 7 bases map to TRBD1. CDR3 length equals 15 residues. Germline assignment: CDR1 SGDLS and CDR2 YYNGEE. Trimming took 3 bases from V and 7 from J; bases not matched to a gene: 9. CDR3 in DNA: TGTGCCAGCAGCGCTCAGGGGGGAGAGCGTGAAAAACTGTTTTTT. Amino acids: CASSAQGGEREKLFF.

In this sample, this clonotype turned up a few times. The V call is TRBV20-1, the J call TRBJ2-4; D perhaps matches TRBD1 (6 bases). TRBJ2-7 matches the DNA end more closely, so the J call is doubtful. CDR3 length equals 14 residues. Germline V gives CDR1 DFQATT, CDR2 SNEGSKA (reference sequence). The CDR3 DNA is TGCAGTGCCCCCCGCTCATACAGGGAAAACGAGCAGTACTTC. Protein: CSAPRSYRENEQYF.

This clonotype was detected only once. Germline and junction disagree at one end, which may indicate a read error. This chain uses TRBV20-1 with TRBJ1-2; D unclear. The CDR3 extends over 12 amino acids. In germline, CDR1 is DFQATT, CDR2 SNEGSKA (reference sequence). In nucleotides, the CDR3 is TGCAGTGCTAGTCCCACAGACTATGACTACACCTTC. Translation: CSASPTDYDYTF.

Only a few counts were recorded for this clonotype. This chain uses TRBV7-3 with TRBJ2-2; D ambiguous. Germline V lookup: CDR1 SGHTA, CDR2 FQGTGA. This CDR3 is built from 12 residues. V was cut by 4 bases and J by 8 bases, with 8 bases left in between. In nucleotides, the CDR3 is TGTGCCAGCAGCTATAGGTCGGGGGAGCTGTTTTTT. Its protein is CASSYRSGELFF.

CDR3 DNA: TGCAGCGTTGAGGGTAGCGGGGGGCCGAACACCGGGGAGCTGTTTTTT. It translates to CSVEGSGGPNTGELFF. This chain uses TRBV29-1 with TRBJ2-2; 10 nucleotides line up with TRBD2. The CDR3 runs to 16 residues. The V and J ends lost 3 bases and 0 bases, in that order; junction bases with no gene match: 4. The germline CDR1 and CDR2 sequences are SQVTM and ANQGSEA.

V is TRBV29-1 and J is TRBJ1-1; the D is unclear. Germline CDR1 reads SQVTM; CDR2 reads ANQGSEA. V was trimmed by 4 bases and J by 5 bases, leaving 11 bases between them. This CDR3 region has 12 residues. The CDR3 nucleotides read TGCAGCGTTGTCCCGGTGGCGACTGAAGCTTTCTTT. It encodes CSVVPVATEAFF.

This clonotype was counted between two and nine times. V usage is TRBV3-1 and J usage is TRBJ2-4, with D possibly being TRBD1 (6 bases). Germline V gene sequence: CDR1 LGHDT, CDR2 YNNKEL (reference sequence). V lost 4 bases to trimming and J lost 13 bases, with 11 bases between them. CDR3 length: 11 residues. CDR3 DNA: TGTGCCAGCAGCCTGAGACAGGAGCAGTACTTC. It codes for CASSLRQEQYF.

The chain has TRBV27 and TRBJ1-2, with 12 bases identical to TRBD1. V shed 0 bases, J shed 5 bases, and the junction held 1 base outside the gene matches. In germline, CDR1 is MNHEY, CDR2 SMNVEV (reference sequence). The CDR3 extends over 15 amino acids. The CDR3 DNA reads TGTGCCAGCAGTTTATCGGGACAGGGGGCTTATGGCTACACCTTC. Amino acids: CASSLSGQGAYGYTF.

This clonotype was seen a handful of times. The chain joins TRBV11-3 to TRBJ2-3; D is uncertain. V was shortened by 5 bases and J by 2 bases, with 17 bases between the two germline ends. Germline V gene lookup returns CDR1 SGHNT and CDR2 YENEEA. The length of the CDR3 is 16 residues. CDR3 protein: CASSPSTQYITDTQYF. The CDR3 region has the DNA TGTGCCAGCAGCCCTTCGACTCAATATATCACAGATACGCAGTATTTT. The whole variable domain, remainder taken from reference TRBV11-3 and TRBJ2-3, is EAGVVQSPRYKIIEKKQPVAFWCNPISGHNTLYWYLQNLGQGPELLIRYENEEAVDDSQLPKDRFSAERLKGVDSTLKIQPAELGDSAVYLCASSPSTQYITDTQYFGPGTRLTVL.

This sequence joins TRBV7-8 and TRBJ2-7; 11 bases align to TRBD2. CDR3 length: 16 residues. J gave up 2 bases and V 5 bases, and 8 bases lay outside the gene matches. Germline loops: CDR1 SGHVS, CDR2 FQNEAQ. The CDR3 region has the DNA TGTGCCAGCAGCCAGCAACTAGCGGGGGTCACCTACGAGCAGTACTTC. It translates to CASSQQLAGVTYEQYF.

This clonotype was observed a few times. The genes are TRBV7-2 and TRBJ1-2; the D is unclear. V was pared by 1 base and J by 0 bases, with 3 bases between. CDR3 length: 13 residues. Germline loops: CDR1 SGHTA, CDR2 FQGNSA. The CDR3 sequence is CASSLDTNYGYTF. The CDR3 DNA reads as TGTGCCAGCAGCTTAGACACTAACTATGGCTACACCTTC.

This clonotype was seen more than once but under ten times. This sequence joins TRBV28 and TRBJ2-7, with 9 bases that match TRBD1. V lost 6 bases and J lost 5; bases outside the gene matches: 11. Germline CDR1 is MDHEN and CDR2 is SYDVKM. The CDR3 length is 15 residues. The CDR3 DNA is TGTGCCAGCAGCCTAGGCTGGGACAGGGAGGACGAGCAGTACTTC. Residues: CASSLGWDREDEQYF. Supplemented by reference TRBV28 and TRBJ2-7, the full variable domain reads DVKVTQSSRYLVKRTGEKVFLECVQDMDHENMFWYRQDPGLGLRLIYFSYDVKMKEKGDIPEGYSVSREKKERFSLILESASTNQTSMYLCASSLGWDREDEQYFGPGTRLTVT.

This clonotype was detected ten times or more. The chain links TRBV10-3 to TRBJ2-3; unclear D gene. CDR3 length equals 14 residues. Germline CDR1 ENHRY, CDR2 SYGVKD. V lost 3 bases and J 3 bases, leaving 10 bases between the germline ends. CDR3 sequence: CAISDGRSTDTQYF. The DNA for the CDR3 is TGTGCCATCAGTGATGGACGATCAACAGATACGCAGTATTTT.